Listed below are T cell receptor beta chains from one sample, sequenced in a study of cytotoxic CD8 clonotypes in ibrutinib-treated CLL. TCRdb's table, derived via immunoSEQ multiplex PCR, lists solely in-frame clones and lacks some. The repertoire includes about 160,000 clones, around 80% of them detected once, and roughly 4.5% sits in the top ten. The sequences come from PBMCs, collected after 24 months of ibrutinib treatment. Source of these receptors: a human donor with chronic lymphocytic leukemia. The CDR3 runs from the conserved cysteine through the conserved F or W. D genes are given only for firm matches. Size tells how often a clone was seen (once, few, many) or the class of an expanded clone, and some rows leave it out.

v_gene	j_gene	abundance	len	d_gene	CDR3aa	CDR3nt
TRBV10-2	TRBJ1-5	few	14	NA	CASRGGNSNQPQHF	TGCGCCAGCAGAGGGGGAAATAGCAATCAGCCCCAGCATTTT
TRBV11-2	TRBJ1-1	NA	17	TRBD1	CASSFGQGLLENTEAFF	TGTGCCAGCAGCTTCGGACAGGGGCTTCTGGAGAACACTGAAGCTTTCTTT
TRBV2	TRBJ2-1	NA	16	NA	CASSPTLLVVIGEQFF	TGTGCCAGCAGCCCAACACTACTAGTAGTTATAGGTGAGCAGTTCTTC
TRBV5-1	TRBJ2-7	NA	15	NA	CASSPGSSVTYEQYF	TGCGCCAGCAGCCCGGGATCCAGTGTGACCTACGAGCAGTACTTC
TRBV7-9	TRBJ1-1	NA	12	NA	CASGRQREEAFF	TGTGCCAGCGGGCGACAACGAGAAGAAGCTTTCTTT
TRBV18	TRBJ2-7	NA	13	NA	CASSHGASYEQYF	TGTGCCAGCTCCCATGGGGCCTCCTACGAGCAGTACTTC
TRBV4-3	TRBJ2-5	many	17	TRBD2	CASSPFLSGGAFETQYF	TGCGCCAGCAGCCCCTTCCTGTCGGGAGGTGCATTTGAGACCCAGTACTTC
TRBV25-1	TRBJ2-1	NA	14	TRBD2	CASSVSSGNDEQFF	TGTGCCAGCAGTGTCTCTAGCGGGAATGATGAGCAGTTCTTC
TRBV6-5	TRBJ1-1	NA	16	NA	CASSYSRHFMNTEAFF	TGTGCCAGCAGTTACTCTAGACACTTCATGAACACTGAAGCTTTCTTT
TRBV9	TRBJ1-3	NA	19	TRBD1	CASSSLPRTGGLSGNTIYF	TGTGCCAGCAGCTCCCTCCCCAGGACAGGGGGCCTCTCTGGAAACACCATATATTTT
TRBV7-3	TRBJ1-4	NA	13	NA	CASSRDINEKLFF	TGTGCCAGCAGCCGGGACATTAATGAAAAACTGTTTTTT
TRBV11-1	TRBJ2-7	NA	15	TRBD1	CASSLEVGQGYEQYF	TGTGCCAGCAGCTTAGAGGTGGGACAGGGCTACGAGCAGTACTTC
TRBV7-8	TRBJ2-2	few	16	NA	CASSLAARANTGELFF	TGTGCCAGCAGCTTAGCGGCCAGGGCCAACACCGGGGAGCTGTTTTTT
TRBV6-6	TRBJ1-2	NA	12	NA	CASSHAHISYTF	TGTGCCAGCAGCCATGCGCACATCAGCTACACCTTC
TRBV4-3	TRBJ2-1	few	18	TRBD2	CASSLRLGTAGVWDEQFF	TGCGCCAGCAGCCTAAGGCTGGGTACGGCGGGAGTTTGGGATGAGCAGTTCTTC
TRBV6-5	TRBJ1-3	once	11	NA	CASSNLNTIYF	TGTGCCAGCAGTAACCTTAACACCATATATTTT
TRBV4-2	TRBJ2-7	NA	14	NA	CASSAQGFRYEQYF	TGTGCCAGCAGCGCACAGGGATTCAGGTACGAGCAGTACTTC
TRBV2	TRBJ1-2	NA	14	TRBD1	CASEGDRANYGYTF	TGTGCCAGCGAGGGAGACAGGGCCAACTATGGCTACACCTTC
TRBV18	TRBJ2-1	NA	13	NA	CASSRAPYNEQFF	TGTGCCAGCTCCCGAGCGCCCTACAATGAGCAGTTCTTC
TRBV11-2	TRBJ2-7	NA	14	NA	CASSLDLGSYEQYF	TGTGCCAGCAGCTTAGATCTCGGAAGCTACGAGCAGTACTTC
TRBV7-2	TRBJ2-2	NA	14	NA	CASRVFTNTGELFF	TGTGCCAGCCGGGTTTTTACGAACACCGGGGAGCTGTTTTTT
TRBV7-8	TRBJ1-2	NA	13	NA	CASSPTANYGYTF	TGTGCCAGCAGCCCGACAGCTAACTATGGCTACACCTTC
TRBV7-9	TRBJ2-7	once	14	NA	CASSLGWESYEQYF	TGTGCCAGCAGCTTAGGATGGGAATCCTACGAGCAGTACTTC
TRBV28	TRBJ1-1	NA	14	NA	CASSLGWGNTEAFF	TGTGCCAGCAGTCTCGGTTGGGGGAACACTGAAGCTTTCTTT
TRBV7-9	TRBJ2-1	NA	11	NA	CASRSQNEQFF	TGTGCCAGCAGAAGCCAAAATGAGCAGTTCTTC
TRBV9	TRBJ2-5	once	14	NA	CASSPGGRQETQYF	TGTGCCAGCAGCCCTGGTGGGAGGCAAGAGACCCAGTACTTC
TRBV5-6	TRBJ2-3	NA	14	TRBD1	CASSWDRATDTQYF	TGTGCCAGCAGCTGGGACAGGGCCACAGATACGCAGTATTTT
TRBV5-4	TRBJ2-1	NA	15	NA	CASRLRQNSYNEQFF	TGTGCCAGCAGGTTGAGACAGAACTCCTACAATGAGCAGTTCTTC
TRBV19	TRBJ1-1	NA	12	TRBD1	CASLDRHTEAFF	TGTGCCAGTTTGGACAGGCACACTGAAGCTTTCTTT
TRBV7-2	TRBJ2-3	NA	18	NA	CASSLAWSVNLVSDTQYF	TGTGCCAGCAGCTTAGCGTGGTCGGTGAACTTGGTCTCAGATACGCAGTATTTT
TRBV18	TRBJ2-7	NA	15	NA	CASSPGPTSSYEQYF	TGTGCCAGCTCACCGGGACCGACGAGCTCCTACGAGCAGTACTTC
TRBV19	TRBJ2-6	once	18	TRBD1	CASSIRNRGNSGANVLTF	TGTGCCAGTAGTATTCGGAACAGGGGAAACTCTGGGGCCAACGTCCTGACTTTC
TRBV18	TRBJ1-1	NA	21	TRBD1	CASSNQEGQGWNIGTNTEAFF	TGTGCCAGCTCAAACCAAGAGGGACAGGGATGGAATATAGGAACGAACACTGAAGCTTTCTTT
TRBV30	TRBJ1-3	NA	14	NA	CAWSRGTSGNTTYF	TGTGCCTGGAGTAGGGGCACCTCTGGAAACACCACATATTTT
TRBV11-3	TRBJ2-3	NA	13	NA	CASSSRPTDTQYF	TGTGCCAGCAGCTCCCGACCAACAGATACGCAGTATTTT
TRBV5-1	TRBJ2-1	NA	15	NA	CASSLGETWRNEQFF	TGCGCCAGCAGCCTAGGGGAGACTTGGAGAAATGAGCAGTTCTTC
TRBV7-3	TRBJ2-3	NA	14	NA	CASSPNSRTDTQYF	TGTGCCAGCAGCCCCAATTCGCGCACAGATACGCAGTATTTT
TRBV6-5	TRBJ1-2	NA	14	NA	CASSYSDGPGGYTF	TGTGCCAGCAGTTATTCCGACGGGCCGGGAGGCTACACCTTC
TRBV5-1	TRBJ1-4	once	15	NA	CASSLVQGAAEKLFF	TGCGCCAGCAGCTTGGTGCAGGGAGCGGCTGAAAAACTGTTTTTT
TRBV7-3	TRBJ1-3	NA	16	TRBD1	CASSPATGRSGNTIYF	TGTGCCAGCAGCCCCGCGACAGGGCGCTCTGGAAACACCATATATTTT
TRBV4-1	TRBJ1-1	NA	16	NA	CASSQGRGGPNTEAFF	TGCGCCAGCAGCCAAGGGCGAGGGGGGCCGAACACTGAAGCTTTCTTT